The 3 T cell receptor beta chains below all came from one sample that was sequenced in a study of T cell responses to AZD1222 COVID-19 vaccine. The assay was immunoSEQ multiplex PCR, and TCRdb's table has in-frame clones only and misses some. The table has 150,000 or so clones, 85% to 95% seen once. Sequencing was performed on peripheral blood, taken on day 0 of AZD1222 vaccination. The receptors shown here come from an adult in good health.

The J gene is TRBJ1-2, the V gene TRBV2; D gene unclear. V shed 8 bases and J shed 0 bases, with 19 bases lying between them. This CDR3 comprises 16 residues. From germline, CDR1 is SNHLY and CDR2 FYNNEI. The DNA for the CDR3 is TGTGCCAGCGGCTCCCCTCCCTGGAGAGCTAACTATGGCTACACCTTC. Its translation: CASGSPPWRANYGYTF.

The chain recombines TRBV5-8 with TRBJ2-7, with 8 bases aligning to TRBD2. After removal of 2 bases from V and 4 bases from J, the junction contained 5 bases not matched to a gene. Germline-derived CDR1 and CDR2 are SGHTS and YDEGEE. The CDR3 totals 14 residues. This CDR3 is CASSFAGGIYEQYF. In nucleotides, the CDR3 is TGTGCCAGCAGCTTTGCGGGAGGAATTTACGAGCAGTACTTC.

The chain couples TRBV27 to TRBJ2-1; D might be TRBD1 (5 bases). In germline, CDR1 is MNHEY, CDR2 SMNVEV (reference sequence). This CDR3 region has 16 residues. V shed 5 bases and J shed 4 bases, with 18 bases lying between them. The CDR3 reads CASSPRTIKQYNEQFF. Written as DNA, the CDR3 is TGTGCCAGCAGTCCCCGGACAATCAAGCAATACAATGAGCAGTTCTTC.